This T cell receptor (beta chain) was captured by sequencing in a study of blood T cell repertoires in COVID-19. Authors' methods: The authors estimated nucleated cell counts from reference gene primer amplification. Sequencing was performed with immunoSEQ multiplex PCR; in TCRdb, only in-frame clones are kept and a portion is missing. V, J and clone size were drawn from that table, and D and trimming were deduced from the DNA. This sample has fewer than 500,000 clones, with 85% to 90% found just once. This clone was recorded only once. Cohorts were assigned according to the clinical history that participants reported. Recovery among Cohort 3 donors was established by two negative PCRs, clearance, or symptom resolution. The V gene's germline CDR1 is MNHEY and CDR2 SVGAGI. CDR3 length: 13 amino acids. V lost 11 bases, J lost 6 bases, and 10 bases stayed unmatched.

This clonotype originated in a young man who had recovered from COVID-19. The chain is built from TRBV6-5 and TRBJ1-2; 9 bases line up with TRBD1. The specimen sequenced was PBMCs or T cells enriched from blood (not recorded which). This CDR3 reads CASRDREWNGYTF. The CDR3 bases are TGTGCCTCCCGGGACAGGGAATGGAATGGCTACACCTTC.